This T cell receptor (beta chain) was retrieved from a study of CXCR3-negative and CXCR3-positive naive CD8 T cells. Notes on the study in general: Sequencing showed both naive subsets with comparably high diversity, and memory CD8+ cells much lower. Researchers report that CXCR3-positive naive cells carry more hydrophobic TRB CDR3s than CXCR3-negative naive cells. Most assays used freshly isolated PBMCs, as cryopreservation partially reduced CXCR3.

The authors gated naive CD8+ T cells as CD45RO-CCR7+CD27+CD95-. This clonotype counts as medium-sized by frequency. Antigen specificity is unknown. The CDR3 runs to 15 residues. The V gene's germline CDR1 is MGHDK and CDR2 SYGVNS. Preparation of TRB cDNA libraries relied on 5' RACE carrying UMI labels. TCRdb reanalyzed the 5' RACE reads and collapses them to one entry per CDR3 protein, without DNA. The sample holds more than 4,500 distinct CDR3 sequences. This rearrangement joins TRBV25-1 to TRBJ1-2; TCRdb's D call, TRBD1, is unchecked because there is no DNA. The origin of this receptor is a human donor in good health. Some clones in this sample may be carry-over from other donors' samples. Material: naive CXCR3+ CD8+ T cells from blood. The subset here: CD45RO-CCR7+CD27+CD95- naive CD8+ T cells expressing CXCR3 (TNR3+). The CDR3 region is CASSAFSGGGYGYTF.